This TCR beta chain was sequenced during a study of cytomegalovirus exposure and HLA in healthy donors. Broader study findings: In a later analysis, CMV-associated beta chains were mostly HLA-associated, it appeared. A later analysis, which compared TCR beta chains of equal frequency, found the HLA-associated ones more clonally expanded.

Trimming cost V 0 bases and J 2 bases; bases outside gene matches: 5. Germline V gives CDR1 SGHRS, CDR2 YFSETQ. The CDR3 contains 16 residues. The PCR had 60 Vbeta and 13 Jbeta primers. Clones were read by immunoSEQ multiplex PCR, and TCRdb kept only the in-frame ones, dropping some. Its table records approximately 110,000 clones. Samples came from healthy bone marrow donors. To note about this clone: Its antigen is not identified.

Sequencing was performed on PBMCs. This TCR was sampled from a man aged 45-65 years in good health and CMV-seronegative. V is TRBV5-1 and J is TRBJ2-7; TRBD1 agrees at 10 bases. CDR3 protein: CASSLVPGQGTYEQYF. As DNA, the CDR3 is TGCGCCAGCAGCTTGGTCCCGGGACAGGGGACCTACGAGCAGTACTTC. The full variable domain, its missing parts supplied by reference TRBV5-1 and TRBJ2-7, is KAGVTQTPRYLIKTRGQQVTLSCSPISGHRSVSWYQQTPGQGLQFLFEYFSETQRNKGNFPGRFSGRQFSNSRSEMNVSTLELGDSALYLCASSLVPGQGTYEQYFGPGTRLTVT.